This T cell receptor beta chain was identified in a study of graft-versus-host responses after intestinal transplantation. Overall study findings and caveats: Elevated graft-versus-host to host-versus-graft clonal ratios in allografts were recorded for patients with graft-donor T cell macrochimerism.

The germline V gene encodes CDR1 KGHSH and CDR2 LQKENI. The CDR3 covers 15 residues. The V and J ends lost 3 bases and 3 bases, in that order; junction bases with no gene match: 5. Some clones are missing from TCRdb's copy, which holds only in-frame ones; the method was immunoSEQ multiplex PCR. The sample lists about 40,000 clones; around 90% were seen once. This clone was found once. Its antigen is still unknown. This receptor was obtained from a human patient who received an intestinal transplant, so some T cells may come from the graft donor. The chain joins TRBV18 to TRBJ2-7; 10 bases fit TRBD1. Here the sequenced sample was PBMCs, taken around 320 days after intestinal transplant. This CDR3 reads CASSPWDRGSYEQYF. CDR3 bases: TGTGCCAGCTCACCTTGGGACAGGGGCAGCTACGAGCAGTACTTC.